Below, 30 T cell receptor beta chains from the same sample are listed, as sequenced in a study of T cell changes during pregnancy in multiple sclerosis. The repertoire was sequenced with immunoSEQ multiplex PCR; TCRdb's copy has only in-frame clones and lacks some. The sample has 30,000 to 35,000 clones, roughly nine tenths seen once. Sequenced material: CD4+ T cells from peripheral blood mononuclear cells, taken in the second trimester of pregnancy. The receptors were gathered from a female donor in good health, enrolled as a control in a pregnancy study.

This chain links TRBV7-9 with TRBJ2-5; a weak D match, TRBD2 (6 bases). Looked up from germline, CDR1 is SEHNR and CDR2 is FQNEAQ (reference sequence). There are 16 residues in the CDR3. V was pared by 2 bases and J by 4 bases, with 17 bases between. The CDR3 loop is CASSLYRAGRGETQYF. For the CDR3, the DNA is TGTGCCAGCAGCTTATATAGGGCAGGGCGGGGAGAGACCCAGTACTTC.

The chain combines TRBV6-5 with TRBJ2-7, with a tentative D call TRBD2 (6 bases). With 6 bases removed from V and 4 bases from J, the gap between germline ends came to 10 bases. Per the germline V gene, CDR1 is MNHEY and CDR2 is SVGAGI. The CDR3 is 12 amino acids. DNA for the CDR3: TGTGCCAGCAGCCTGAGCGGGTACGAGCAGTACTTC. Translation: CASSLSGYEQYF.

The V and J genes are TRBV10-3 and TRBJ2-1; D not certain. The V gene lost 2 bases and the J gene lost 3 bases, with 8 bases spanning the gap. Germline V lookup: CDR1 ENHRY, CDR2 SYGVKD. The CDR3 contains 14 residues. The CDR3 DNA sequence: TGTGCCATCAGTGAGGCGGAATACTACAATGAGCAGTTCTTC. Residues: CAISEAEYYNEQFF.

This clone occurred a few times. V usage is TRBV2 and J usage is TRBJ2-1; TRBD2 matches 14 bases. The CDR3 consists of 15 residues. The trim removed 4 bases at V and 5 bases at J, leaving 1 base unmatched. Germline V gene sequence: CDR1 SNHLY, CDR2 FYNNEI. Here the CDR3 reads CASSGGLAGDNEQFF. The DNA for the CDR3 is TGTGCCAGCAGTGGGGGACTAGCGGGAGACAATGAGCAGTTCTTC.

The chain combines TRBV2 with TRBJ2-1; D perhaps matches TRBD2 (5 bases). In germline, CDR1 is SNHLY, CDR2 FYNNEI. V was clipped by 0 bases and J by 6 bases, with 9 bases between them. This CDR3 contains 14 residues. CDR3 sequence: CASSEALASNEQFF. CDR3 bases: TGTGCCAGCAGTGAAGCTCTAGCTAGCAATGAGCAGTTCTTC.

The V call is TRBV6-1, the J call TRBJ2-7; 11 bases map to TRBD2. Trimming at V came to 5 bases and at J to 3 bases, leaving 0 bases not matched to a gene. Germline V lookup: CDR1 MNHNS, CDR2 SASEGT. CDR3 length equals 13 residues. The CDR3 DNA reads TGTGCCAGCAGTCTAGCGGGAGGCTACGAGCAGTACTTC. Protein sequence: CASSLAGGYEQYF.

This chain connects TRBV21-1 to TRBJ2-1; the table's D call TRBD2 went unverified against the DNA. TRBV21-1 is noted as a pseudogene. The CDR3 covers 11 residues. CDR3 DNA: TGTGCCAGCCAACTAGCCAATGAGCAGTTCTTC. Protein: CASQLANEQFF.

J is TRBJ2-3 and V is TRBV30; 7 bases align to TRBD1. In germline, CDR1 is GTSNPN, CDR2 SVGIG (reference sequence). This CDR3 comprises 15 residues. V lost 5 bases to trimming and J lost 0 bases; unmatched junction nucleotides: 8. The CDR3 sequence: CAWGTENPSTDTQYF. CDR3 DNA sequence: TGTGCCTGGGGGACAGAGAATCCTAGCACAGATACGCAGTATTTT. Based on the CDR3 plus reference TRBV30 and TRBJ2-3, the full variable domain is SQTIHQWPATLVQPVGSPLSLECTVEGTSNPNLYWYRQAAGRGLQLLFYSVGIGQISSEVPQNLSASRPQDRQFILSSKKLLLSDSGFYLCAWGTENPSTDTQYFGPGTRLTVL.

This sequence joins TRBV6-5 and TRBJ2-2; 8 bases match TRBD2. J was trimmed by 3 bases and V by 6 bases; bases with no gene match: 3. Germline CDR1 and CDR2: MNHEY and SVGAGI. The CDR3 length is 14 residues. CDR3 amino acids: CASRAGGHTGELFF. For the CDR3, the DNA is TGTGCCAGCAGGGCGGGGGGACACACCGGGGAGCTGTTTTTT.

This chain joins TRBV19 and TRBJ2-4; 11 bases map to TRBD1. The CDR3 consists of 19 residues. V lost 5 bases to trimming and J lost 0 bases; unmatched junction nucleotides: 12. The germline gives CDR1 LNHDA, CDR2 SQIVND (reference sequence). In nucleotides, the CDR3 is TGTGCCAGTAGTGCTGGACAGGGGGCGTTTGGACCAGCCAAAAACATTCAGTACTTC. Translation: CASSAGQGAFGPAKNIQYF. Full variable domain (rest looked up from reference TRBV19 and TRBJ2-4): DGGITQSPKYLFRKEGQNVTLSCEQNLNHDAMYWYRQDPGQGLRLIYYSQIVNDFQKGDIAEGYSVSREKKESFPLTVTSAQKNPTAFYLCASSAGQGAFGPAKNIQYFGAGTRLSVL.

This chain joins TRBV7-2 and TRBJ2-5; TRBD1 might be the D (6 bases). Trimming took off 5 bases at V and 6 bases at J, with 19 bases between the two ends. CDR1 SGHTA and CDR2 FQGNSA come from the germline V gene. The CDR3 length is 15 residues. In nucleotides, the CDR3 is TGTGCCAGCAGCCGAGCCGGGACATTTGTCAAGACCCAGTACTTC. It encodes CASSRAGTFVKTQYF.

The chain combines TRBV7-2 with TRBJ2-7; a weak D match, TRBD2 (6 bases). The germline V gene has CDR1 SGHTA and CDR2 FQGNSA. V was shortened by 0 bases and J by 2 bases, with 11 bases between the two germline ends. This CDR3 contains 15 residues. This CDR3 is CASSLARGGTYEQYF. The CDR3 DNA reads TGTGCCAGCAGCTTAGCGCGGGGCGGTACCTACGAGCAGTACTTC.

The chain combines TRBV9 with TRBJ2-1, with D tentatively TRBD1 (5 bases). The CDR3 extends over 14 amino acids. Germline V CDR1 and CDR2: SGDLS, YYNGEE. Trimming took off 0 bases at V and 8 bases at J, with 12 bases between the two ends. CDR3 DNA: TGTGCCAGCAGCGTAGTTTCAGGGTTCTATGAGCAGTTCTTC. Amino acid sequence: CASSVVSGFYEQFF.

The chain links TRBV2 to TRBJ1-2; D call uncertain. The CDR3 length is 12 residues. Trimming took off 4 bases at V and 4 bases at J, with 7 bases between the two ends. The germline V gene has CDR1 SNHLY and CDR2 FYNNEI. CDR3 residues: CASSGQFYGYTF. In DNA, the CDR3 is TGTGCCAGCAGTGGTCAGTTCTATGGCTACACCTTC. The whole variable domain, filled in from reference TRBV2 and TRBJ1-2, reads EPEVTQTPSHQVTQMGQEVILRCVPISNHLYFYWYRQILGQKVEFLVSFYNNEISEKSEIFDDQFSVERPDGSNFTLKIRSTKLEDSAMYFCASSGQFYGYTFGSGTRLTVV.

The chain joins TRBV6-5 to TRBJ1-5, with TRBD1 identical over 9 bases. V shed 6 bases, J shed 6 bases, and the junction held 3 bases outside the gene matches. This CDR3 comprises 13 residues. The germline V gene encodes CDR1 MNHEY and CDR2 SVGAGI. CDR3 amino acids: CASSGQGSQPQHF. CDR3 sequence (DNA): TGTGCCAGCAGCGGACAGGGGAGTCAGCCCCAGCATTTT.

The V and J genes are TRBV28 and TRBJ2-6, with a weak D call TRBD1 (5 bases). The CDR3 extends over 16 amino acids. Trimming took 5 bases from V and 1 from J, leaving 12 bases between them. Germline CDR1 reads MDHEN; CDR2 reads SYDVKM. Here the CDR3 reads CASSVRTTSGANVLTF. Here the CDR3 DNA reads TGTGCCAGCAGTGTTCGGACAACGTCTGGGGCCAACGTCCTGACTTTC. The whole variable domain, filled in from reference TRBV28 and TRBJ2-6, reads DVKVTQSSRYLVKRTGEKVFLECVQDMDHENMFWYRQDPGLGLRLIYFSYDVKMKEKGDIPEGYSVSREKKERFSLILESASTNQTSMYLCASSVRTTSGANVLTFGAGSRLTVL.

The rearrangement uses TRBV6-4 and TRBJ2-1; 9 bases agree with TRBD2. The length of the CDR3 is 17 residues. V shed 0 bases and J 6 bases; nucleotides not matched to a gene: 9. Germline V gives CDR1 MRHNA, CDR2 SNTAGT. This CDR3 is CASSDSAKRGVTNEQFF. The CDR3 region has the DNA TGTGCCAGCAGTGACTCGGCGAAGCGGGGGGTCACCAATGAGCAGTTCTTC.

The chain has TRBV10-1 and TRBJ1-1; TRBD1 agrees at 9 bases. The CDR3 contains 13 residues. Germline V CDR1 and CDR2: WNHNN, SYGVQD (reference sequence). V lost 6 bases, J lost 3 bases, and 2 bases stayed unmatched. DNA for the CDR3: TGCGCCAGCAGCGACAGGGGGGACACTGAAGCTTTCTTT. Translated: CASSDRGDTEAFF.

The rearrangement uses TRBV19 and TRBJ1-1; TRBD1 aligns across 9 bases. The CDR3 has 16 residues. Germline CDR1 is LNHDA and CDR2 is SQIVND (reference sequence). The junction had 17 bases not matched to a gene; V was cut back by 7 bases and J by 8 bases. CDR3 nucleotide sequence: TGTGCCAGTATTTTCTTGGGACAGGGAAAATCTGGGGAAGCTTTCTTT. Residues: CASIFLGQGKSGEAFF.

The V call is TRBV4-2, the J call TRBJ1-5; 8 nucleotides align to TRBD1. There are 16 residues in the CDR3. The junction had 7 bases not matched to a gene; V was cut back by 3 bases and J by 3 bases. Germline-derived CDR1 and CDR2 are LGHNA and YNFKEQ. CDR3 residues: CASSQEGTGSNQPQHF. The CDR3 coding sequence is TGTGCCAGCAGCCAGGAGGGGACAGGCTCCAATCAGCCCCAGCATTTT.

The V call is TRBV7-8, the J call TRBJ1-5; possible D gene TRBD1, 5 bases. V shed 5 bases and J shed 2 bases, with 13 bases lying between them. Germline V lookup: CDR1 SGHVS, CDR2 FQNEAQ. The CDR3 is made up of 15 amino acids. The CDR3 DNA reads TGTGCCAGCAGCGTTACAGGAGGGGGCAATCAGCCCCAGCATTTT. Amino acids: CASSVTGGGNQPQHF.

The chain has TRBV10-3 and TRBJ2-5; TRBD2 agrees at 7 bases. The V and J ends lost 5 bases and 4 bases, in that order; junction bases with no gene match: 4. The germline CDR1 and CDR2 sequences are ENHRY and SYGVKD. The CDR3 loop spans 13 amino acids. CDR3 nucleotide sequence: TGTGCCATCAGTCCCCCGGGGGGAGAGACCCAGTACTTC. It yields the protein CAISPPGGETQYF.

Here the CDR3 reads CASSQDPLAGGRGGELFF. The CDR3 nucleotides read TGCGCCAGCAGCCAAGATCCCCTAGCGGGGGGGCGGGGCGGGGAGCTGTTTTTT. This sequence joins TRBV4-3 and TRBJ2-2, with 12 bases aligning to TRBD2. The CDR3 spans 18 residues. Germline trimming cut 0 bases from V and 7 bases from J; bases unmatched to any gene: 9. CDR1 and CDR2 from the germline V gene are LGHNA and YSLEER.

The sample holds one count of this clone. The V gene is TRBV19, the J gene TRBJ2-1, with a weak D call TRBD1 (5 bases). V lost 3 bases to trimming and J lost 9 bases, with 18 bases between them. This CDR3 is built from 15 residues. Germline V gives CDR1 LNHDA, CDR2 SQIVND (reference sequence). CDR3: CASSIYRGLSGEQFF. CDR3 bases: TGTGCCAGTAGTATCTATAGGGGCCTGTCGGGTGAGCAGTTCTTC.

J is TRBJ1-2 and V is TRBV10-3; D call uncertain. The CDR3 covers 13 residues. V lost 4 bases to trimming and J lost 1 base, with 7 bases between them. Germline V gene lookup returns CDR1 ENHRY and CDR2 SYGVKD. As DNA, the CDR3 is TGTGCCATCAGTGTCCGGGGTAACTATGGCTACACCTTC. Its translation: CAISVRGNYGYTF.

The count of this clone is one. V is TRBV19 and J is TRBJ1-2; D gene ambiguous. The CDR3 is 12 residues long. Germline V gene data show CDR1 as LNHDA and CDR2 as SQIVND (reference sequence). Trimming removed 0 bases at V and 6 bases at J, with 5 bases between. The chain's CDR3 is CASSIDPNGYTF. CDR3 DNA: TGTGCCAGTAGTATAGATCCCAATGGCTACACCTTC.

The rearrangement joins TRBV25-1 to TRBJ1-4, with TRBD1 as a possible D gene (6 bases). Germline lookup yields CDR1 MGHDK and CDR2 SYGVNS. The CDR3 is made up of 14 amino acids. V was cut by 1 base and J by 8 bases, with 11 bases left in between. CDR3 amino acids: CASSEWDKIEKLFF. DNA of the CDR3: TGTGCCAGCAGTGAATGGGACAAAATCGAAAAACTGTTTTTT. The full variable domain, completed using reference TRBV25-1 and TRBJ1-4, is EADIYQTPRYLVIGTGKKITLECSQTMGHDKMYWYQQDPGMELHLIHYSYGVNSTEKGDLSSESTVSRIRTEHFPLTLESARPSHTSQYLCASSEWDKIEKLFFGSGTQLSVL.

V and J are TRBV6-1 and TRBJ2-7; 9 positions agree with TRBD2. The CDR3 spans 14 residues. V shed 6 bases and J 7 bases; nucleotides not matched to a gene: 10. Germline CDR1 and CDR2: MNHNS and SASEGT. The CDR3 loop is CASRDRTSVREQYF. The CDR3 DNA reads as TGTGCCAGCAGGGACCGGACTAGCGTCAGGGAGCAGTACTTC.

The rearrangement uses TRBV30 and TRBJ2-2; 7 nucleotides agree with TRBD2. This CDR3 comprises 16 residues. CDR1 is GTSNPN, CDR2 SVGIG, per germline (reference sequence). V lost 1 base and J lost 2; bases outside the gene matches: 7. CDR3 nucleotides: TGTGCCTGGAGTGGGTTAGCGGGTTCCAACACCGGGGAGCTGTTTTTT. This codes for CAWSGLAGSNTGELFF.

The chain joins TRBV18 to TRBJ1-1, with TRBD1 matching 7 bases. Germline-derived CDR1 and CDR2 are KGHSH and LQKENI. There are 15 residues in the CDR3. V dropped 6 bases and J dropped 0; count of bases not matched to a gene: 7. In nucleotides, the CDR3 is TGTGCCAGCTCGGCCTGGACAGGATTGAACACTGAAGCTTTCTTT. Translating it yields CASSAWTGLNTEAFF. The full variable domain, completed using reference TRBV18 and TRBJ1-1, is NAGVMQNPRHLVRRRGQEARLRCSPMKGHSHVYWYRQLPEEGLKFMVYLQKENIIDESGMPKERFSAEFPKEGPSILRIQQVVRGDSAAYFCASSAWTGLNTEAFFGQGTRLTVV.